Described below is a single TCR beta chain sequence and its context. Its cognate antigen has yet to be identified. No much larger clonotype is one base removed from it; base qualities were not supplied. The sample belongs to a study of T cells in localized non-small cell lung cancer (dated by TCRdb to about 2020). Broadly, across the study: The study analyzed T cell repertoires of 200 to 250 early-stage NSCLC patients, comparing tumors and uninvolved tumor-adjacent lungs. The cohort consisted of 236 treatment-naive NSCLC patients whose localized lung tumors had been resected. A mean age of around 66 years was recorded for the NSCLC patients, of whom 129 were male and 95 to 110 were female.

At diagnosis, tumor, uninvolved tumor-adjacent lung and peripheral blood were collected and then preserved as a mix of FFPE and fresh-frozen material. For TCR repertoire profiling, the blood samples were analyzed as peripheral blood mononuclear cells. TCR beta CDR3 regions were sequenced from DNA using the immunoSEQ Assay. Processing in the source paper ran as follows. To compute T cell density, TCR beta template counts were normalized to usable DNA, which was estimated by amplifying housekeeping genes. The preseqR package was used to estimate richness by extrapolating to 400,000 templates for PBMC samples and to 120,000 templates for tissue samples. Clonality was calculated as one minus Pielou's evenness. Tissue-enriched TCRs were identified through differential abundance testing performed on productive amino-acid clonotypes, with a minimum total count of 5 and an alpha of 0.1. The Jaccard Index and the Morisita Overlap Index were used to quantify repertoire overlap between compartments. GLIPH grouped TCR beta CDR3s together with public tetramer-defined viral CDR3s, and a viral motif had to include at least three viral sequences and show V-gene enrichment. TCRdb provides this immuneACCESS table in a form limited to in-frame rearrangements. Some clones are lacking; in checked studies, under half of them reflect an unresolved V gene, and why the rest are absent is not known. That table is the source of V, J and clone size, and D and trimming were worked out from the DNA. For this sample there are around 130,000 clones; more than 70% appear just once. Together, the top ten hold about 1.5% of the sample.

Broader findings and caveats from the paper: Because multi-region tumor sequencing was not performed, intratumor heterogeneity could not be ruled out. Higher T cell density in blood was associated with longer overall survival, whereas higher clonality in adjacent lung was associated with shorter survival. The highest T cell clonality was observed in uninvolved tumor-adjacent lung, where clonality exceeded that of tumor, suggesting that antigenic responses were more focused in uninvolved tumor-adjacent lung. A median of about 61 of the top 100 tumor clones turned up in the paired uninvolved adjacent lung, and about 28 of those clones also ranked among the top 100 of that same adjacent lung. Because of the exploratory design, TCR variables were selected using unadjusted p-values without false-discovery rate correction.

The CDR3 spans 11 residues, from the cysteine through the phenylalanine. Just CDR3 DNA is preserved here, 33 bases in frame from base 1. The germline V gene yields SGHRS for CDR1 and YFSETQ for CDR2. Between the V and J ends, shortened by 3 bases and 5 bases respectively, the junction contains 5 bases. The sequence was obtained from a female donor at least 60 years old with stage I lung adenocarcinoma. Recombination joined TRBV5-1 with TRBJ1-2; the D gene identity is not certain. The material was peripheral blood, obtained before any cancer treatment. The DNA sequence reads TGCGCCAGCAGCTCAATATATGGCTACACCTTC. The encoded protein is CASSSIYGYTF.